Below, one T cell receptor (beta chain) is given with its context. Its antigen is still unknown. The CDR3 extends over 15 amino acids. V gave up 0 bases and J gave up 5 bases; unmatched junction bases: 5. The germline V gene has CDR1 SGHRS and CDR2 YFSETQ. The authors' processing: Because ImmunoSEQ provided only junction sequences with no quality scores, the filtering differed. Using immunoSEQ multiplex PCR, the repertoire was profiled, and TCRdb retains in-frame clones only, with some absent. The V and J calls and clone size are taken from that table; D and trimming were inferred from the DNA. The sample has around 2.3 million clones; 95% are singletons. The sample is drawn from a study of shared clonotypes between healthy human individuals. Study conclusions and caveats: Lower generation probabilities were found for non-shared clonotypes than for those shared by all four donors.

The TCR originated in a man aged 18 to 30 in good health. This sequence joins TRBV5-1 and TRBJ2-1; TRBD1 agrees at 7 bases. The material sequenced was naive CD4+ T cells sorted from blood. Subset: CD45RA+ positively selected. The CDR3 protein is CASSLEGTANNEQFF. The CDR3, as DNA: TGCGCCAGCAGCTTGGAAGGGACAGCTAACAATGAGCAGTTCTTC. The variable domain in full, completed from reference TRBV5-1 and TRBJ2-1, reads KAGVTQTPRYLIKTRGQQVTLSCSPISGHRSVSWYQQTPGQGLQFLFEYFSETQRNKGNFPGRFSGRQFSNSRSEMNVSTLELGDSALYLCASSLEGTANNEQFFGPGTRLTVL.